The 10 T cell receptor beta chains below all came from one sample that was sequenced in a study of memory CD4+ T cells and cytomegalovirus serostatus. The sort gate was single viable CD3+CD4+CD8-CD45RO+ cells for memory CD4+ T cells. Profiled with immunoSEQ multiplex PCR; TCRdb holds only in-frame clones, not every one. Seen here are under 55,000 clones, more than 70% observed once, and the top ten hold around 1.5%. Material for sequencing was memory CD4+ T cells from blood. The receptor source for this set is an adult in good health and CMV-seropositive.

The chain employs TRBV27 and TRBJ2-1, with 10 bases fitting TRBD2. There are 17 residues in the CDR3. Per germline, CDR1 MNHEY and CDR2 SMNVEV (reference sequence). V trimming: 0 bases; J trimming: 5 bases; junction bases outside the gene matches: 7. For the CDR3, the DNA is TGTGCCAGCAGTTTATCGATGTGGACTAGCGGCGACAATGAGCAGTTCTTC. Translation: CASSLSMWTSGDNEQFF.

The rearrangement joins TRBV7-2 to TRBJ2-2; TRBD2 might be the D (7 bases). V lost 5 bases to trimming and J lost 7 bases, with 11 bases between them. This CDR3 contains 13 residues. Germline V gene sequence: CDR1 SGHTA, CDR2 FQGNSA. The CDR3 protein is CASSLGGVGELFF. The CDR3 bases are TGTGCCAGCAGCCTAGGGGGGGTCGGGGAGCTGTTTTTT.

The rearrangement links TRBV5-4 to TRBJ2-7, with D perhaps TRBD1 or TRBD2 (6 bases each). CDR1 is SGHNT, CDR2 YYREEE, per germline (reference sequence). The CDR3 sequence is 15 residues long. V lost 2 bases to trimming and J lost 0 bases, with 12 bases between them. In nucleotides, the CDR3 is TGTGCCAGCAGCTTCGGGGGCGGAATCTCCTACGAGCAGTACTTC. This codes for CASSFGGGISYEQYF. Combining the CDR3 with reference TRBV5-4 and TRBJ2-7 gives the whole variable domain ETGVTQSPTHLIKTRGQQVTLRCSSQSGHNTVSWYQQALGQGPQFIFQYYREEENGRGNFPPRFSGLQFPNYSSELNVNALELDDSALYLCASSFGGGISYEQYFGPGTRLTVT.

The chain recombines TRBV11-2 with TRBJ1-2; TRBD1 might be the D (6 bases). The V gene lost 2 bases and the J gene lost 4 bases, with 8 bases spanning the gap. Germline lookup yields CDR1 SGHAT and CDR2 FQNNGV. The CDR3 covers 13 residues. In nucleotides, the CDR3 is TGTGCCAGCAGCTTAACAGGGAGCTATGGCTACACCTTC. This gives the protein CASSLTGSYGYTF.

This chain's CDR3 is CASNPSERALFF. In nucleotides, the CDR3 is TGTGCCAGCAACCCCTCGGAGAGGGCGCTGTTTTTT. The chain uses TRBV6-1 and TRBJ1-4, with no clear D. The V gene lost 7 bases and the J gene lost 14 bases, with 17 bases spanning the gap. The CDR3 loop spans 12 amino acids. Germline CDR1 is MNHNS and CDR2 is SASEGT.

V is TRBV6-1 and J is TRBJ2-5, with unresolved D. CDR3 length: 14 residues. Germline V gene sequence: CDR1 MNHNS, CDR2 SASEGT. V shed 0 bases and J shed 1 base, with 6 bases lying between them. In DNA form, the CDR3 reads TGTGCCAGCAGTGAAGCGCTCAGCCAAGAGACCCAGTACTTC. This translates into CASSEALSQETQYF.

The chain joins TRBV7-8 to TRBJ2-7, with D unclear. CDR3 length equals 16 residues. Trimming stripped 1 base from V and 1 base from J, with 14 bases between. Germline CDR1 and CDR2: SGHVS and FQNEAQ. Here the CDR3 reads CASSLGTPPRSYEQYF. For the CDR3, the DNA is TGTGCCAGCAGCTTAGGTACCCCGCCTAGGTCCTACGAGCAGTACTTC.

The V and J genes are TRBV6-1 and TRBJ2-7; D tentatively reads TRBD1 or TRBD2 (5 bases each). The germline gives CDR1 MNHNS, CDR2 SASEGT. V gave up 11 bases and J gave up 3 bases, with 14 bases separating them. The CDR3 is 12 amino acids. The CDR3, as DNA: TGTGCCGGTGGCAGGGACCTCTACGAGCAGTACTTC. Protein: CAGGRDLYEQYF.

This sequence joins TRBV9 and TRBJ1-1; D not certain. Trimming took off 4 bases at V and 4 bases at J, with 11 bases between the two ends. Germline V gene data show CDR1 as SGDLS and CDR2 as YYNGEE. CDR3 length: 13 amino acids. The CDR3 reads CASSTPGITEAFF. CDR3 in DNA: TGTGCCAGCAGCACCCCGGGAATCACTGAAGCTTTCTTT.

This sequence joins TRBV5-5 and TRBJ1-2; 11 bases match TRBD1. Germline V gives CDR1 SGHKS, CDR2 YYEKEE (reference sequence). The CDR3 is 14 residues long. V dropped 6 bases and J dropped 8; count of bases not matched to a gene: 9. The CDR3 DNA sequence: TGTGCCAGCAACATCGGGACAGGGGGGGGCGGCTACACCTTC. Translation: CASNIGTGGGGYTF.